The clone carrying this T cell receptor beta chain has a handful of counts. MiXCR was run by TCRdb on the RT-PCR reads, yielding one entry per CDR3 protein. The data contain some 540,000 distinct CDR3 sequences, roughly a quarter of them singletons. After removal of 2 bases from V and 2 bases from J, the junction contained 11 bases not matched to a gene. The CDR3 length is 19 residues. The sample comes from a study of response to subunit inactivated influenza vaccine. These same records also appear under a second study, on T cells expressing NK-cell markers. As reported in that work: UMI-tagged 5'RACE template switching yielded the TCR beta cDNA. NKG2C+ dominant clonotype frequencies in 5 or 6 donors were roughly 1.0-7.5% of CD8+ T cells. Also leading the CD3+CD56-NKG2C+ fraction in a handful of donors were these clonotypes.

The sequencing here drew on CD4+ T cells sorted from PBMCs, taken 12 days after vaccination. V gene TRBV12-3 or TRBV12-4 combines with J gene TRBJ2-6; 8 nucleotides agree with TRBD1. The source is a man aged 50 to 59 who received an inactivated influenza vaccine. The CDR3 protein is CASSLRRRGLSTGANVLTF. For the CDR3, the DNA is TGTGCCAGCAGTTTACGCCGCAGGGGGCTATCTACTGGGGCCAACGTCCTGACTTTC.